This T cell receptor beta chain was found in a study of blood T cell repertoires in COVID-19. Here immunoSEQ multiplex PCR was the method, and the copy in TCRdb shows in-frame clones only, minus some. The sample includes almost 200,000 clones, roughly 80% of them seen just once. There are many counts of this clone. CDR3 size: 14 residues. Deletions cut 3 bases from V and 2 bases from J, with 11 bases between. CDR1 is MNHEY, CDR2 SMNVEV, per germline (reference sequence). V gene TRBV27 combines with J gene TRBJ2-7; perhaps TRBD2 as D (7 bases). The TCR was taken from a man between 60 and 75 years old with COVID-19, enrolled during active disease. The sample comprised peripheral blood. CDR3 sequence (DNA): TGTGCCAGCAGTTTTGGGGGGGCTACCTACGAGCAGTACTTC. Translation: CASSFGGATYEQYF.